This T cell receptor beta chain was recovered during a study of shared clonotypes between healthy human individuals. On the study more broadly: The study drew on a couple of women and three men aged 18 to 49 as donors.

On this clone itself: Its antigen remains unidentified.

CDR1 SGHNT and CDR2 YYREEE come from the germline V gene (reference sequence). This CDR3 comprises 16 residues. With 0 bases removed from V and 6 bases from J, the gap between germline ends came to 19 bases. Clones were read by immunoSEQ multiplex PCR, and TCRdb kept only the in-frame ones, dropping some. The sample lists roughly 720,000 clones, 90% seen once, with 34% in the top ten. Findings and limits, study-wide: The sole specimen, blood, was sampled, and tissue repertoires likely differ.

The chain carries TRBV5-4 and TRBJ2-7; the D gene could be TRBD1 or TRBD2 (5 bases each). The clonotype originates from a man aged 18 to 29 in good health. Some clones in this sample may be carry-over from other donors' samples. Material for sequencing was memory CD8+ T cells from PBMCs. The subset is: CD45RO+ cells pooled with CCR7-negative TemRA cells. The CDR3 DNA reads TGTGCCAGCAGCTTGGCCGCCGGGGCTCGGGTAGGCGAGCAGTACTTC. Translating it yields CASSLAAGARVGEQYF.